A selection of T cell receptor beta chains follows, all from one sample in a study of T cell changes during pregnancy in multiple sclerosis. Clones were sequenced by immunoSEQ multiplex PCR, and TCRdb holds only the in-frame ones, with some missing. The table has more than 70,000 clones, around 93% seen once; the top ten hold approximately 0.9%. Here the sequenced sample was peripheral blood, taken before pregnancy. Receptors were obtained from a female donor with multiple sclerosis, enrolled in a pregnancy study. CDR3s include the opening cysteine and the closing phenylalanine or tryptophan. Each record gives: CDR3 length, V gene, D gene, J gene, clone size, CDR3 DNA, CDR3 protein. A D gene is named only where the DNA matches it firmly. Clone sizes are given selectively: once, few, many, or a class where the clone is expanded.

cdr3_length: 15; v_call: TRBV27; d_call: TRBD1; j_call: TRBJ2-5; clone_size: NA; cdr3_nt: TGTGCCAGCAGTGCTGGCCCAGGGGGTCAAGAGACCCAGTACTTC; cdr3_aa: CASSAGPGGQETQYF
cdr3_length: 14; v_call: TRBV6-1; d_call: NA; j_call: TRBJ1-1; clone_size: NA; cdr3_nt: TGTGCCAGCAGTTATGAGCTCAGGGCCACTGAAGCTTTCTTT; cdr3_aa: CASSYELRATEAFF
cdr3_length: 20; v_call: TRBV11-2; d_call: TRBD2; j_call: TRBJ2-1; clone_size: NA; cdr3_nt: TGTGCCAGCAGCTTAGATCCGAACTCCCCGAAAAGCGGGGTTTGGAATGAGCAGTTCTTC; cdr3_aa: CASSLDPNSPKSGVWNEQFF
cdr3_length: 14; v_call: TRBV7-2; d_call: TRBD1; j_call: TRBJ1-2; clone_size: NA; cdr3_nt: TGTGCCAGCAGCCGGGGACAGGGCGGCTATGGCTACACCTTC; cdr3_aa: CASSRGQGGYGYTF
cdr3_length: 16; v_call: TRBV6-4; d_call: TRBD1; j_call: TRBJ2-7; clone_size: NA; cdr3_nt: TGTGCCAGCACCGTAACGGACAGGGTTGCTTCCTACGAGCAGTACTTC; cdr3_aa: CASTVTDRVASYEQYF
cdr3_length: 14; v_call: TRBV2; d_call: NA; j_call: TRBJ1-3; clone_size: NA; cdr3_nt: TGTGCCAGCAGTGGTCTGGGGCTCGGAAACACCATATATTTT; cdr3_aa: CASSGLGLGNTIYF
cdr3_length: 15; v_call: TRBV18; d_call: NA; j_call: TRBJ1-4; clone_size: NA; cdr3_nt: TGTGCCAGCTCACCCCAGGGTACCACTAATGAAAAACTGTTTTTT; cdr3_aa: CASSPQGTTNEKLFF
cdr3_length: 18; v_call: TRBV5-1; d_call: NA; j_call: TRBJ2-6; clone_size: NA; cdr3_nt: TGCGCCAGCAGCTTGGCCATAGCCGGGGTAACGGGGGCCAACGTCCTGACTTTC; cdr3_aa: CASSLAIAGVTGANVLTF
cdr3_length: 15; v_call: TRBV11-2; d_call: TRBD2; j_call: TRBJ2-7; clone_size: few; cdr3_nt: TGTGCCAGCAGCTTAAGTAGCGGGAGGGCCTACGAGCAGTACTTC; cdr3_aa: CASSLSSGRAYEQYF
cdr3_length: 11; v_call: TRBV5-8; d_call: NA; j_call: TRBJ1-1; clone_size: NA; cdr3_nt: TGTGCCAGCAGGGGGCCATCTGAAGCTTTCTTT; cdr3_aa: CASRGPSEAFF
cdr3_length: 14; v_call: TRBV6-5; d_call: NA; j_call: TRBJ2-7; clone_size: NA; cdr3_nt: TGTGCCAGCAGTGTTGGAGGGCAGGGTGACGAGCAGTACTTC; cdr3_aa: CASSVGGQGDEQYF
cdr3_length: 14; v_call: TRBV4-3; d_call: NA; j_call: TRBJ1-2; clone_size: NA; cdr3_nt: TGCGCCAGCAGCCAAGATCGCGGGGTTCGCGGCTACACCTTC; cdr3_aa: CASSQDRGVRGYTF
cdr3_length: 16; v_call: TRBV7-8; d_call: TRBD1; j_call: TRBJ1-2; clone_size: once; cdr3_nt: TGTGCCAGCAGCATCGCGCGGACAGGGGGCGCTAATGGCTACACCTTC; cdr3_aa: CASSIARTGGANGYTF
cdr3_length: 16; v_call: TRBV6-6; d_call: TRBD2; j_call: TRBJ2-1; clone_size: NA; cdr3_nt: TGTGCCAGCAGTTCCAACCCGGGGGGGGTAAACAATGAGCAGTTCTTC; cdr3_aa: CASSSNPGGVNNEQFF
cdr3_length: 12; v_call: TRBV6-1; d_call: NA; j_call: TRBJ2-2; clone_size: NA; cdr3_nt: TGTGCCAGCATGCGGCTCACCGGGGAGCTGTTTTTT; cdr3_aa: CASMRLTGELFF
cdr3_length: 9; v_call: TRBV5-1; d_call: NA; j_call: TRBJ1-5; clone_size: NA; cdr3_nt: TGCGCCACCCAACAGCCCCAGCATTTT; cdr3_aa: CATQQPQHF
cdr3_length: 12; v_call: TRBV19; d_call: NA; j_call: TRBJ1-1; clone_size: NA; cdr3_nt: TGTGCCAGTAGTATAAGGGGTTCTGAAGCTTTCTTT; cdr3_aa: CASSIRGSEAFF
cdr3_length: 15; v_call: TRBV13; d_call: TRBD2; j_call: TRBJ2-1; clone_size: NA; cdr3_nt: TGTGCCAGCAGCCCCGAAGGGCGGGAGGGTAGTGAGCAGTTCTTC; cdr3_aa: CASSPEGREGSEQFF
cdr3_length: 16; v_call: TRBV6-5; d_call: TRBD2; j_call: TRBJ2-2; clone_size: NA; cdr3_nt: TGTGCCAGCAGTTACTCTACTAGCGGGAGCACCGGGGAGCTGTTTTTT; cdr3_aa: CASSYSTSGSTGELFF
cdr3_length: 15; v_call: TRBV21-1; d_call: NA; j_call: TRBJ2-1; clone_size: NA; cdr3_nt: TGTGCAGGTGGTTGTGGGGACTGGTGGCGGAATGAGCAGTTCTTC; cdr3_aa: CAGGCGDWWRNEQFF
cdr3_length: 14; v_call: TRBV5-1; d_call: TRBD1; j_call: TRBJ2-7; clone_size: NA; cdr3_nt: TGCGCCAGCAGCTTGGGGACAGGGCGCGACGAGCAGTACTTC; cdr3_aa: CASSLGTGRDEQYF
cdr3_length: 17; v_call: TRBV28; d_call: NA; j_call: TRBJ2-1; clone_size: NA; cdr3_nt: TGTGCCAGCAGTTTCCCCGGGAGCGTTTCCACCTACAATGAGCAGTTCTTC; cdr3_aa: CASSFPGSVSTYNEQFF
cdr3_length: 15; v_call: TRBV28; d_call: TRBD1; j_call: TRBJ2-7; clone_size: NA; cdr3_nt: TGTGCCAGCAGTTCGTACAGGGGGCAATCCTACGAGCAGTACTTC; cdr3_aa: CASSSYRGQSYEQYF
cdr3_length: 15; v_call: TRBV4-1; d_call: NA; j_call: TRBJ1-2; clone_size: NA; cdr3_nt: TGCGCCAGCAGCTGGATGTGGGGGGATAACTATGGCTACACCTTC; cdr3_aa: CASSWMWGDNYGYTF
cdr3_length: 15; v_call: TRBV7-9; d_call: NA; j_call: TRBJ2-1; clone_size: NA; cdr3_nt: TGTGCCAGCAGCTCGACTCTTAACTCCTACAATGAGCAGTTCTTC; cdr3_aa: CASSSTLNSYNEQFF
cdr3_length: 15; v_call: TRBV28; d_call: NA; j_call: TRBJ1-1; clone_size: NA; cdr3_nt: TGTGCCAGCAGCATTACGTCATTTAGTGCCACTGAAGCTTTCTTT; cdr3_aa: CASSITSFSATEAFF
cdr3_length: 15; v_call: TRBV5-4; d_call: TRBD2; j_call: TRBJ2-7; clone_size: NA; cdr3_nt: TGTGCCAGCAGCTTCGGGACTAGCGGGACCTACGAGCAGTACTTC; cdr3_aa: CASSFGTSGTYEQYF
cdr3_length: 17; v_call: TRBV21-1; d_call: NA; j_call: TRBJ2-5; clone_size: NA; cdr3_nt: TGTGCCAGCAGCAAGAGGAGTAGCGGGAGTGTCCAAGAGACCCAGTACTTC; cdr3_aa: CASSKRSSGSVQETQYF
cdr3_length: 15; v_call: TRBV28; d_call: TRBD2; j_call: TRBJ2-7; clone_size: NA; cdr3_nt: TGTGCCAGCAGCCCCTATAGCGGGAGCTCCTACGAGCAGTACTTC; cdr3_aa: CASSPYSGSSYEQYF
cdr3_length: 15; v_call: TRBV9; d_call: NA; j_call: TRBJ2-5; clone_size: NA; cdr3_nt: TGTGCCAGCAGCACCCGGGACGGAGGGCGGGAGACCCAGTACTTC; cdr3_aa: CASSTRDGGRETQYF
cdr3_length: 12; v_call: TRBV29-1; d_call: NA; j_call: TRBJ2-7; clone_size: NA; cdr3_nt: TGCAGCGGTGGCGAGACAACCTACGAGCAGTACTTC; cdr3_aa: CSGGETTYEQYF
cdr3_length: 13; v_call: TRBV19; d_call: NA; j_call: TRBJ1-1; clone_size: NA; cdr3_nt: TGTGCCAGTAGTCTCAGTTTGAACACTGAAGCTTTCTTT; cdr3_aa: CASSLSLNTEAFF
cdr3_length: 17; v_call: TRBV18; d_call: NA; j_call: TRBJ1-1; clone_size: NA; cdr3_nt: TGTGCCAGCTCACCACCGACCTGGGAGGGGGTACGCACTGAAGCTTTCTTT; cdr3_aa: CASSPPTWEGVRTEAFF
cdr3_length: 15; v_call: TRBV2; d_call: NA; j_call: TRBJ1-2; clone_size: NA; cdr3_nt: TGTGCCAGCAGTGAAAGAAGTATAGCTAACTATGGCTACACCTTC; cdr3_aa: CASSERSIANYGYTF
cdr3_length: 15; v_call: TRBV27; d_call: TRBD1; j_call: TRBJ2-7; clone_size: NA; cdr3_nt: TGTGCCAGCAGTTTAGCGGCAGGGGGTTCCTACGAGCAGTACTTC; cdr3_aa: CASSLAAGGSYEQYF